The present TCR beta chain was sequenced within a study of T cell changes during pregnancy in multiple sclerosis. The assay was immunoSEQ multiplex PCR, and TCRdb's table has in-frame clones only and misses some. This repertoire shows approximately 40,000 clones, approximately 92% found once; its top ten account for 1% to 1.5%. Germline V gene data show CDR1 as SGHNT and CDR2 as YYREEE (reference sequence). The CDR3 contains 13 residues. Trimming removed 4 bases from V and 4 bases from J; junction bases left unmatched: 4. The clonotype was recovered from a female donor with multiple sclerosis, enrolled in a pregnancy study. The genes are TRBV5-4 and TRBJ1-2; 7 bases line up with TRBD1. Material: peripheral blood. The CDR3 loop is CASSPGQAYGYTF. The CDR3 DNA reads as TGTGCCAGCAGCCCTGGACAGGCCTATGGCTACACCTTC.